The clone carrying this TCR beta chain has a count of ten or more. The antigen remains unidentified. The sample comes from a study of neurological immune-mediated disorders. Time point here: longitudinal time-point 3. Volunteers at a blood bank in Maryland, USA, were the healthy controls. Points from the study as a whole: Private repertoires in all groups were suggested, as expanded clones shared no CDR3 amino acid sequences across subjects.

5'RACE with 10-nucleotide random UMIs produced the cDNA. TCRdb re-derived calls from the 5' RACE reads in MiXCR, one entry per CDR3 protein. The sample holds some 55,000 distinct CDR3 sequences, roughly 8% seen once. The receptor was derived from a woman aged 40 to 55 in good health. Sequencing was done on a sample of PBMCs.

CDR3 loop: CSARDRDVYEQYF. DNA for the CDR3: TGCAGTGCTAGAGACAGAGATGTCTACGAGCAGTACTTC. This chain links TRBV20-1 with TRBJ2-7; D remains unclear. The CDR3 runs to 13 residues. Germline loops: CDR1 DFQATT, CDR2 SNEGSKA (reference sequence). Trimming left V 0 bases short and J 3 bases short, with 9 bases between.